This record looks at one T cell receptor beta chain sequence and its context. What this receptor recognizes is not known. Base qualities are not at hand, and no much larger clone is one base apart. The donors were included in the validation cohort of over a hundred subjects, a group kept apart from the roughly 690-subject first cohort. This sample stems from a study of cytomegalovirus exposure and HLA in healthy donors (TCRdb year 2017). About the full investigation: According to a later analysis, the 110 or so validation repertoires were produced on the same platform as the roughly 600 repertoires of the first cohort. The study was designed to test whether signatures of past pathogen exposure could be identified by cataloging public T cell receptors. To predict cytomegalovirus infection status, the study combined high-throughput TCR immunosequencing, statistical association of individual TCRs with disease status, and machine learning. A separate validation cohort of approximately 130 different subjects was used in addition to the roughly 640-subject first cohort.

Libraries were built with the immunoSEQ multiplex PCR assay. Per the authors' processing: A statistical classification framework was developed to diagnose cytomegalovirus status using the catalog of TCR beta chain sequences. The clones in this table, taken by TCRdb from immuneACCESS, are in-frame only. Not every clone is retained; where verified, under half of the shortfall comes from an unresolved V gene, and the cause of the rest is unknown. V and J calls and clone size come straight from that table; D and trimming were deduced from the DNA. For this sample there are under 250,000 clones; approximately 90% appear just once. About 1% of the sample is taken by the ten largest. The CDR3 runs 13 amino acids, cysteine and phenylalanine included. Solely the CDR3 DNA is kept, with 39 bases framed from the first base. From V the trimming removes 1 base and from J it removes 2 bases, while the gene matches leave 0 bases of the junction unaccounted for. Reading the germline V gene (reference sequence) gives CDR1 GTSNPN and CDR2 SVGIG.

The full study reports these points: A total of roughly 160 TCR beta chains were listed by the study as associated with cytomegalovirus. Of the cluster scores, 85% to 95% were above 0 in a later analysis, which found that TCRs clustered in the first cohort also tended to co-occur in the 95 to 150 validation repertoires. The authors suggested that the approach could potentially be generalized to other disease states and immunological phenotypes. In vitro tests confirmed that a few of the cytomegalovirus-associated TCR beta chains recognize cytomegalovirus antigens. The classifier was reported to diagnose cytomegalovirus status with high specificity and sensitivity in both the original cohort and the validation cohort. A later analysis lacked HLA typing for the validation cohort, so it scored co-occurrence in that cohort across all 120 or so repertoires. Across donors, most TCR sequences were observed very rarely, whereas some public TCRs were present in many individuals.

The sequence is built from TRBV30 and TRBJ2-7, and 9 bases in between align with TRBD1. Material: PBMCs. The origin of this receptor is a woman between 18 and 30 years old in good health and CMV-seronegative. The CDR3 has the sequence CAWSGQGAYEQYF. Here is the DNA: TGTGCCTGGAGTGGACAGGGGGCCTACGAGCAGTACTTC.